Shown below are 16 T cell receptor beta chains from a single sample sequenced in a study of shared clonotypes between healthy human individuals. The data were produced by immunoSEQ multiplex PCR, yet TCRdb's version contains in-frame clones alone and is incomplete. The table includes some 500,000 clones, approximately 71% detected once. Sequencing was done on a sample of PBMCs. The receptors were gathered from a woman aged 35 to 49 in good health. Some clones in this sample may be carry-over from other donors' samples.

V usage is TRBV18 and J usage is TRBJ2-5; a possible D gene is TRBD2 (5 bases). Trimming took 7 bases from V and 5 from J, leaving 8 bases between them. CDR1 and CDR2 from the germline V gene are KGHSH and LQKENI. This CDR3 has 11 amino acids. Here the CDR3 reads CASLLGETQYF. The CDR3 nucleotides are TGTGCCAGCTTACTAGGGGAGACCCAGTACTTC.

This chain links TRBV2 with TRBJ1-2; TRBD1 might be the D (6 bases). Germline CDR1 is SNHLY and CDR2 is FYNNEI. The CDR3 loop spans 14 amino acids. Trimming removed 3 bases at V and 0 bases at J, with 8 bases between. The CDR3 here is CASSDTGSNYGYTF. The CDR3 bases are TGTGCCAGCAGTGATACAGGGTCTAACTATGGCTACACCTTC. Together with reference TRBV2 and TRBJ1-2, the CDR3 gives the full variable domain: EPEVTQTPSHQVTQMGQEVILRCVPISNHLYFYWYRQILGQKVEFLVSFYNNEISEKSEIFDDQFSVERPDGSNFTLKIRSTKLEDSAMYFCASSDTGSNYGYTFGSGTRLTVV.

This clone appeared a single time. The likely explanation is a read error, given a far larger clone one base away. It is likely a read error, because the conserved phenylalanine at the end of the CDR3 is missing. The chain links TRBV19 to TRBJ2-7; 11 nucleotides align to TRBD1. There are 16 residues in the CDR3. The V and J ends lost 5 bases and 1 base, in that order; junction bases with no gene match: 7. Per the germline V gene, CDR1 is LNHDA and CDR2 is SQIVND (reference sequence). DNA for the CDR3: TGTGCCAGTAGTGTCACCGGGACAGGGGGTTCCTACGAGCAGTACTCC. Translating it yields CASSVTGTGGSYEQYS.

This chain links TRBV6-6 with TRBJ2-7; D possibly corresponds to TRBD2 (6 bases). This CDR3 spans 13 amino acids. Germline lookup yields CDR1 MNHNY and CDR2 SVGAGI (reference sequence). V lost 10 bases, J lost 6 bases, and 19 bases lay in between. CDR3 amino acids: CATGGWGLGEQYF. The DNA for the CDR3 is TGTGCCACCGGGGGTTGGGGGTTGGGCGAGCAGTACTTC.

The rearrangement links TRBV30 to TRBJ2-1; the D gene could be TRBD1 or TRBD2 (5 bases each). Trimming took 5 bases from V and 0 from J, leaving 11 bases between them. The CDR3 loop spans 14 amino acids. Germline V CDR1 and CDR2: GTSNPN, SVGIG (reference sequence). The CDR3 reads CAWETGGSYNEQFF. The CDR3 DNA reads as TGTGCCTGGGAGACTGGGGGCTCCTACAATGAGCAGTTCTTC.

J is TRBJ1-5 and V is TRBV7-9; weak D call: TRBD1 (5 bases). The CDR3 has 13 residues. Germline V CDR1 and CDR2: SEHNR, FQNEAQ (reference sequence). V was shortened by 5 bases and J by 9 bases, with 14 bases between the two germline ends. CDR3 region: CASSPGVYRPQHF. The CDR3 region has the DNA TGTGCCAGCAGCCCGGGGGTTTATCGGCCCCAGCATTTT.

This chain connects TRBV28 to TRBJ1-5, with 7 bases that match TRBD1. Germline V gene lookup returns CDR1 MDHEN and CDR2 SYDVKM. This CDR3 has 15 residues. V trimming: 3 bases; J trimming: 7 bases; junction bases outside the gene matches: 9. The CDR3 DNA sequence: TGTGCCAGCAGTTTGCCACAGGGGCGAATACAGCCCCAGCATTTT. Protein sequence: CASSLPQGRIQPQHF.

This chain connects TRBV7-2 to TRBJ2-7; no definite D call. Looked up from germline, CDR1 is SGHTA and CDR2 is FQGNSA. This CDR3 contains 13 residues. The V end was cut by 1 base, the J end by 5 bases, with 9 bases between. The CDR3 DNA is TGTGCCAGCAGCTTAGTGGGGTGGAACGAGCAGTACTTC. It codes for CASSLVGWNEQYF.

The genes are TRBV7-3 and TRBJ2-1; TRBD1 matches 8 bases. Trimming at V came to 5 bases and at J to 4 bases, leaving 10 bases not matched to a gene. The CDR3 loop spans 16 amino acids. Germline assignment: CDR1 SGHTA and CDR2 FQGTGA. The CDR3 protein is CASSPKTGVRYNEQFF. Written as DNA, the CDR3 is TGTGCCAGCAGCCCAAAGACAGGGGTAAGGTACAATGAGCAGTTCTTC.

This sequence joins TRBV13 and TRBJ2-4; 13 positions agree with TRBD2. Losses at the gene ends were 4 bases for V and 6 bases for J; bases not matched to a gene: 9. Germline CDR1 reads PRHDT; CDR2 reads FYEKMQ (reference sequence). There are 17 residues in the CDR3. CDR3 region: CASSSTPLAGGGNIQYF. The CDR3 DNA reads as TGTGCCAGCAGCTCCACCCCACTAGCGGGGGGGGGAAACATTCAGTACTTC.

A few counts support this clone. CDR3 amino acids: CSGATNEKLFF. Here the CDR3 DNA reads TGCAGCGGGGCTACTAATGAAAAACTGTTTTTT. The rearrangement uses TRBV29-1 and TRBJ1-4; D is ambiguous. V gave up 7 bases and J gave up 2 bases, with 5 bases separating them. CDR1 and CDR2 from the germline V gene are SQVTM and ANQGSEA. This CDR3 has 11 amino acids.

This clone was detected once. V gene TRBV7-9 combines with J gene TRBJ1-3, with D possibly matching TRBD1 (5 bases). The CDR3 has 17 residues. CDR1 is SEHNR, CDR2 FQNEAQ, per germline (reference sequence). V shed 5 bases and J shed 0 bases, with 17 bases lying between them. The CDR3 loop reads CASSPGGAGSSGNTIYF. The DNA of the CDR3 is TGTGCCAGCAGCCCCGGTGGGGCAGGAAGCTCTGGAAACACCATATATTTT.

The gene calls are TRBV10-2 and TRBJ2-2, with 10 bases lining up with TRBD2. Germline trimming cut 6 bases from V and 7 bases from J; bases unmatched to any gene: 11. The germline V gene has CDR1 WSHSY and CDR2 SAAADI. This CDR3 has 16 residues. In DNA, the CDR3 is TGCGCCAGCAGCCCCCTTGTAGAGCGGGAGGGCGGGGAGCTGTTTTTT. This codes for CASSPLVEREGGELFF.

On this clone: This likely traces to a read error, being one base from a far larger clone. Within the sample, other DNA sequences also encode this same CDR3. The rearrangement links TRBV6-1 to TRBJ2-7; D not resolved. V gave up 2 bases and J gave up 0 bases, with 11 bases separating them. The CDR3 length is 15 residues. The V gene's germline CDR1 is MNHNS and CDR2 SASEGT. The CDR3, as DNA: TGTGCCAGCAGTGAACGGCAGGACCACTCCTACGAGCAGTACTTC. Translating gives CASSERQDHSYEQYF.

This clone was seen a few times. The chain recombines TRBV10-1 with TRBJ1-1; D gene uncertain. Trimming removed 6 bases from V and 4 bases from J, with 12 bases in between. This CDR3 has 13 residues. CDR1 and CDR2 from the germline V gene are WNHNN and SYGVQD (reference sequence). The CDR3 coding sequence is TGCGCCAGCAGGGCCACAAGGAGCACTGAAGCTTTCTTT. It yields the protein CASRATRSTEAFF.

The table lists this clone with many counts. The rearrangement links TRBV7-9 to TRBJ2-7; D is possibly TRBD2 (5 bases). V was clipped by 3 bases and J by 2 bases, with 11 bases between them. There are 14 residues in the CDR3. Germline CDR1 SEHNR, CDR2 FQNEAQ (reference sequence). The CDR3 region is CASSFGLSPYEQYF. In nucleotides, the CDR3 is TGTGCCAGCAGCTTCGGACTGAGTCCCTACGAGCAGTACTTC.